Below, one T cell receptor (beta chain) is given with its context. CDR1 is SGHRS and CDR2 is YFSETQ in the germline V gene. V lost 0 bases to trimming and J lost 0 bases, with 1 base between them. This CDR3 is 12 amino acids long. The data were taken from a study of T cell changes during pregnancy in multiple sclerosis. The method was immunoSEQ multiplex PCR; TCRdb's version includes in-frame clones alone and lacks a portion of them. The sample shows about 36,000 clones, around 92% of them seen only once. This rearrangement joins TRBV5-1 to TRBJ2-7; no clear D. This TCR was recovered from a female donor with multiple sclerosis, enrolled in a pregnancy study. The sequenced material came from PBMCs (not recorded whether the cells were cultured). CDR3 DNA sequence: TGCGCCAGCAGCTTGGCCTCCTACGAGCAGTACTTC. Residues: CASSLASYEQYF.